The 7 T cell receptor beta chains given below trace back to one sample, sequenced in a study of beta chain features in type 1 diabetes. Expressed TCRB transcripts were sequenced because the entire RNA isolate underwent reverse transcription. Method: immunoSEQ multiplex PCR; TCRdb's copy keeps in-frame clones and lacks some. The data contain about 200,000 clones, roughly 10% of them singletons. The material sequenced was central memory CD4+ T cells from blood. The source of these receptors is a man between 18 and 35 years old in good health.

This clone was seen a few times. This chain connects TRBV18 to TRBJ1-2; TRBD1 aligns across 7 bases. The CDR3 extends over 14 amino acids. The germline V gene has CDR1 KGHSH and CDR2 LQKENI. The junction had 4 bases not matched to a gene; V was cut back by 3 bases and J by 3 bases. CDR3 bases: TGTGCCAGCTCACCGGGGACAGAAGACTATGGCTACACCTTC. It encodes CASSPGTEDYGYTF.

The chain has TRBV9 and TRBJ2-1; D is possibly TRBD2 (5 bases). Germline-derived CDR1 and CDR2 are SGDLS and YYNGEE. Trimming took 0 bases from V and 0 from J, leaving 22 bases between them. The CDR3 runs to 20 residues. CDR3 region: CASSVDDYSGRLSSYNEQFF. As DNA, the CDR3 is TGTGCCAGCAGCGTAGACGACTACTCAGGACGCCTTAGCTCCTACAATGAGCAGTTCTTC.

This clone was recorded a few times. The V and J genes are TRBV6-5 and TRBJ2-2; D remains unclear. CDR1 and CDR2 (germline): MNHEY, SVGAGI. This CDR3 is built from 14 residues. The V end was cut by 6 bases, the J end by 2 bases, with 10 bases between. CDR3 DNA: TGTGCCAGCAGACCGACTGGAAACACCGGGGAGCTGTTTTTT. It yields the protein CASRPTGNTGELFF.

The chain uses TRBV29-1 and TRBJ2-1; 9 nucleotides line up with TRBD2. V was clipped by 1 base and J by 0 bases; unmatched bases: 4. The CDR3 is 16 residues long. Germline CDR1 SQVTM, CDR2 ANQGSEA. The CDR3 sequence is CSVEGLAEISYNEQFF. CDR3 coding DNA: TGCAGCGTTGAAGGACTAGCGGAGATCTCCTACAATGAGCAGTTCTTC.

The chain is built from TRBV11-2 and TRBJ2-7, with no clear D. Germline CDR1 SGHAT, CDR2 FQNNGV. V shed 5 bases and J shed 1 base, with 12 bases lying between them. The CDR3 is 14 residues long. The CDR3 DNA reads as TGTGCCAGCAGCCGAGTCGAAGATTCCTACGAGCAGTACTTC. It is translated as CASSRVEDSYEQYF.

This clone was observed a few times. CDR3 in amino acids: CSVRTGAGYGYTF. The CDR3 DNA is TGCAGCGTTAGGACAGGGGCGGGCTATGGCTACACCTTC. The V and J genes are TRBV29-1 and TRBJ1-2, with 9 bases matching TRBD1. J lost 4 bases, V lost 5 bases, and 5 bases had no gene match. This CDR3 has 13 amino acids. CDR1 and CDR2 from the germline V gene are SQVTM and ANQGSEA. The variable domain in full, with the rest retrieved from reference TRBV29-1 and TRBJ1-2, is SAVISQKPSRDICQRGTSLTIQCQVDSQVTMMFWYRQQPGQSLTLIATANQGSEATYESGFVIDKFPISRPNLTFSTLTVSNMSPEDSSIYLCSVRTGAGYGYTFGSGTRLTVV.

Points on this clone: Other nucleotide sequences in the sample specify the same CDR3. V and J are TRBV29-1 and TRBJ2-5; D not resolved. The CDR3 totals 10 residues. With 5 bases removed from V and 5 bases from J, the gap between germline ends came to 6 bases. Looked up from germline, CDR1 is SQVTM and CDR2 is ANQGSEA. CDR3 amino acids: CSVSVETQYF. The CDR3 DNA follows: TGCAGCGTTAGCGTGGAGACCCAGTACTTC. The whole variable domain, remainder taken from reference TRBV29-1 and TRBJ2-5, is SAVISQKPSRDICQRGTSLTIQCQVDSQVTMMFWYRQQPGQSLTLIATANQGSEATYESGFVIDKFPISRPNLTFSTLTVSNMSPEDSSIYLCSVSVETQYFGPGTRLLVL.